The clone carrying this T cell receptor (beta chain) was counted a single time. The germline V gene has CDR1 LNHNV and CDR2 YYDKDF (reference sequence). The CDR3 spans 14 residues. After removal of 3 bases from V and 3 bases from J, the junction contained 3 bases not matched to a gene. The record originates from a study of shared clonotypes between healthy human individuals. Only in-frame clones appear in the TCRdb table, and some are missing; sequencing was by immunoSEQ multiplex PCR. The table includes roughly 1 million clones, more than 75% detected once. The sequenced material came from memory CD4+ T cells from PBMCs. Subset of the sample: CD45RA-negative fraction. The clonotype originates from a man between 18 and 29 years old in good health. Some clones in this sample may be carry-over from other donors' samples. The chain combines TRBV15 with TRBJ2-7; TRBD1 agrees at 9 bases. The CDR3 spells CATSRGDRVYEQYF. CDR3 DNA sequence: TGTGCCACCAGCAGGGGGGACAGGGTCTACGAGCAGTACTTC. The entire variable domain, with the rest obtained from reference TRBV15 and TRBJ2-7, is as follows: DAMVIQNPRYQVTQFGKPVTLSCSQTLNHNVMYWYQQKSSQAPKLLFHYYDKDFNNEADTPDNFQSRRPNTSFCFLDIRSPGLGDTAMYLCATSRGDRVYEQYFGPGTRLTVT.